The entry below gives a single TCR beta chain sequence along with its context. Its antigen is currently unknown. These data belong to a study of cytomegalovirus exposure and HLA in healthy donors. Study findings and constraints: Both high specificity and high sensitivity reportedly marked the classifier's diagnosis of cytomegalovirus status. The study found most TCR sequences rare, yet found some public TCRs in many donors. Reported findings show TCR beta sequences accurately forecast HLA-A and HLA-B alleles in most subjects.

Looked up from germline, CDR1 is MNHEY and CDR2 is SVGAGI. Trimming took 6 bases from V and 8 from J, leaving 23 bases between them. The CDR3 spans 15 residues. 13 Jbeta primers and 60 Vbeta primers were used for the PCR. TCRdb's copy holds only in-frame clones and misses some; the assay was immunoSEQ multiplex PCR. The table lists over 95,000 clones, around 77% of them singletons. Donors showed nominal health when sampled, although they likely had unrecorded immune exposures. Sequencing was done on a sample of PBMCs. The chain recombines TRBV6-5 with TRBJ2-7, with D maybe TRBD1 (6 bases). The receptor was isolated from a female donor in good health and CMV-seronegative. In nucleotides, the CDR3 is TGTGCCAGCAGATCACCTCAGGGGTTGATTTTTAAGCAGTACTTC. Amino acids: CASRSPQGLIFKQYF.